This T cell receptor beta chain appears in the sequencing data of a study of graft-versus-host responses after intestinal transplantation (dated by TCRdb to about 2021). Concerning the study at large: Recipients received multivisceral, liver-intestinal, or isolated intestinal transplants. Every recipient was given anti-thymocyte globulin induction, followed by around three years of maintenance tacrolimus and steroids. After intestinal transplantation, graft-versus-host and host-versus-graft alloreactive T cell clones were followed in the graft, circulation and bone marrow using bulk TCR-beta CDR3 sequencing. Alloreactive clones were identified by sequencing pre-transplant mixed lymphocyte reaction products and comparing them with unstimulated pre-transplant donor and recipient T cells. The cohort enrolled about two dozen intestinal transplant recipients, one of whom was a retransplant, and 3 patients without pretransplant specimens were excluded. Donor T cell macrochimerism was defined as a peak of at least 4% donor T cells among recipient peripheral blood mononuclear cells. Rather than going through the commercial service, samples from a few later patients were sequenced in-house on an Illumina MiSeq and processed with MiXCR. Study-wide conclusions, independent of this receptor: The conclusions were limited by the relatively low number and heterogeneity of the intestinal transplant patients. Early after transplant, peak levels of circulating GvH clones were found to be associated with declines in HvG clones. GvH clones were detected in recipient bone marrow, and some of these GvH clones were observed earlier in ileal mucosa or blood, consistent with an intestinal mucosal origin. In the allografts of patients with donor T cell macrochimerism, GvH to HvG T cell clonal ratios were high.

For this clone: Which antigen it targets is not known. The input lacks base qualities; no much larger clone sits a single base away.

The CDR3, cysteine through phenylalanine, is 14 amino acids long. Only the CDR3 portion is preserved as DNA: 42 bases, with reading frame beginning at the first base. V was cut back by 3 bases and J by 4 bases, leaving a gap of 12 bases between them. Via the germline V gene (reference sequence), CDR1 is MNHEY and CDR2 SMNVEV. Receptor libraries were prepared by the immunoSEQ multiplex PCR assay. For most patients, genomic DNA was subjected to high-throughput TCR-beta CDR3 sequencing by Adaptive Biotechnologies. Per the authors' processing: TCR sequencing data for some 17 patients were retrieved from Adaptive's ImmunoSEQ software; three other patients were processed with MiXCR and VDJtools. CDR3 nucleotide sequences shared between donor and recipient were removed because the origin of such sequences could not be assigned. Alloreactive clones required at least 2-fold expansion over unstimulated cells and minimum CFSE-low frequency of 0.002% (template counts) or 0.001% (read counts). Clones detected in sequenced pre-transplant spleen, lymph node, or MLR CFSE-low populations of the donor or recipient were defined as mappable. The cumulative frequency of alloreactive clones was calculated as a percentage of all sequences, weighted by copy number. This is the immuneACCESS table as TCRdb keeps it, with only in-frame sequences that have V and J called. A part of the clones is gone; compared with another copy, unresolved V genes explain less than half, and the rest is unexplained. From that table come the V and J calls and clone size; the DNA was used to work out D and trimming. Across this sample there are 43,000 or so clones, with 85% to 95% seen only once. The ten most abundant clones make up about 1.6% of the sample.

Blood samples were collected up to 4 times in the first month after transplant and then at least monthly when available. The clonotype comes from a human patient who received an intestinal transplant, so some T cells may come from the graft donor. Sample: PBMCs, taken 330 to 350 days after intestinal transplant. Recombination connected TRBV27 to TRBJ2-5; TRBD1 could be the D gene, as 6 bases match. The nucleotide sequence is TGTGCCAGCAGTTTCACAGGGCGACGAGAGACCCAGTACTTC. Translated, this gives CASSFTGRRETQYF.